Presented here are 20 T cell receptor beta chains from one specimen sequenced in a study of tumor-infiltrating lymphocytes in oesophageal squamous cell carcinoma. TCRdb re-called the PCR reads through MiXCR, storing one row per CDR3 protein. This sample has approximately 19,000 distinct CDR3 sequences, with around 46% found just once. Source material: normal esophageal tissue next to the tumor. These receptors came from a female donor with esophageal squamous cell carcinoma.

The chain carries TRBV14 and TRBJ2-1; D may be TRBD2 (5 bases). The J call may be in error: the DNA end matches TRBJ2-7 better. The CDR3 is made up of 13 amino acids. Germline CDR1 and CDR2: SGHDN and FVKESK. The CDR3 region is CASSQAQLGEQYF. The CDR3, as DNA: TGTGCCAGCAGCCAAGCTCAACTAGGTGAGCAGTACTTC.

This clonotype counts as medium-sized (0.01 to 0.1%). The CDR3 coding sequence is TGTGCCATCAGTGAACTGGGACTAGCGGGAGGGAACGACGAGCAGTACTTC. Protein sequence: CAISELGLAGGNDEQYF. This chain joins TRBV10-3 and TRBJ2-7; 16 bases align to TRBD2. J gave up 5 bases and V 3 bases, and 7 bases lay outside the gene matches. The germline gives CDR1 ENHRY, CDR2 SYGVKD. CDR3 size: 17 residues.

Many counts were recorded for this clonotype. The chain has TRBV6-1 and TRBJ2-5; the D is unclear. This CDR3 comprises 17 residues. V lost 0 bases and J 2 bases, leaving 16 bases between the germline ends. Germline V gives CDR1 MNHNS, CDR2 SASEGT. As DNA, the CDR3 is TGTGCCAGCAGTGAAGCAGTTCTGGATTCAGGACAAGAGACCCAGTACTTC. Its translation: CASSEAVLDSGQETQYF.

The chain couples TRBV7-3 to TRBJ2-1, with 8 bases matching TRBD2. J was trimmed by 2 bases and V by 5 bases; bases with no gene match: 5. The CDR3 is 15 residues long. Germline CDR1 is SGHTA and CDR2 is FQGTGA. The CDR3 bases are TGTGCCAGCAGCCCGATAGCGGGACCCTACAATGAGCAGTTCTTC. It specifies CASSPIAGPYNEQFF.

As to this clonotype: Being one base from a much bigger clone, this may be a read error. The chain joins TRBV7-2 to TRBJ2-3; a possible D gene is TRBD2 (6 bases). There are 10 residues in the CDR3. Germline V gene sequence: CDR1 SGHTA, CDR2 FQGNSA. CDR3 protein: CASGPRSGYF. CDR3 coding DNA: TGTGCCAGCGGACCGAGAAGCGGGTACTTC.

This clonotype rates as medium-sized. This rearrangement joins TRBV7-8 to TRBJ1-1; TRBD1 agrees at 11 bases. The germline CDR1 and CDR2 sequences are SGHVS and FQNEAQ. This CDR3 is 14 amino acids long. Trimming removed 4 bases from V and 5 bases from J; junction bases left unmatched: 3. The CDR3 coding sequence is TGTGCCAGCAGCTGGGACAGGGGGACAACTGAAGCTTTCTTT. Translation: CASSWDRGTTEAFF.

Comments on this clonotype: Just one base apart from a much larger clone, this may be a read error. This chain uses TRBV19 with TRBJ2-6; 10 positions agree with TRBD2. The closer fit of TRBJ2-7 to the DNA end suggests the J call may be wrong. The germline CDR1 and CDR2 sequences are LNHDA and SQIVND (reference sequence). CDR3 length: 15 amino acids. DNA of the CDR3: TGTGCCAGTAGTTCCAATAGCGGGAGGAAATATGAGCAGTACTTC. Translating it yields CASSSNSGRKYEQYF.

This clonotype was recorded only once. For the CDR3, the DNA is TGTGCCAGCAGTACCCGCGTCGTTAGCGGGAGCGTAGAGACCCAGTACTTC. The encoded protein is CASSTRVVSGSVETQYF. V gene TRBV6-1 combines with J gene TRBJ2-7, with 9 bases identical to TRBD2. TRBJ2-5 explains the end of the DNA better; the J call may be wrong. This CDR3 contains 17 residues. CDR1 MNHNS and CDR2 SASEGT come from the germline V gene.

There are many counts of this clonotype. The DNA for the CDR3 is TGTGCCAGCAGCCCTACGGACGACAACACCGGGGAGCTGTATTTT. The encoded protein is CASSPTDDNTGELYF. V gene TRBV7-3 combines with J gene TRBJ2-3, with D tentatively TRBD2 (5 bases). This CDR3 is built from 15 residues. From germline, CDR1 is SGHTA and CDR2 FQGTGA. V was shortened by 5 bases and J by 14 bases, with 26 bases between the two germline ends.

Comment on this clonotype: A clone one base away is much larger, so this may be a read error. This chain connects TRBV7-2 to TRBJ2-5; D unresolved. The J call may be incorrect, as the DNA end agrees better with TRBJ2-1. This CDR3 region has 16 residues. Germline V lookup: CDR1 SGHTA, CDR2 FQGNSA. DNA of the CDR3: TGTGCCAGCAGCCCCCCCGTCACTCGCCTGTGCAATGAGCAGTTCTTC. This translates into CASSPPVTRLCNEQFF.

The sample holds many counts of this clonotype. The chain carries TRBV5-4 and TRBJ1-1; 7 bases map to TRBD1. J was trimmed by 8 bases and V by 4 bases; bases with no gene match: 5. Looked up from germline, CDR1 is SGHNT and CDR2 is YYREEE (reference sequence). This CDR3 is built from 12 residues. The CDR3, as DNA: TGTGCCAGCAGCCCGCACAGGGGCGAAGCTTTCTTT. Amino acids: CASSPHRGEAFF.

This clonotype was seen repeatedly, ten times or more. At one of its ends the junction is not consistent with the germline gene, which may arise from a read error. The gene calls are TRBV7-9 and TRBJ2-6; perhaps D is TRBD1 or TRBD2 (6 bases each). Per the germline V gene, CDR1 is SEHNR and CDR2 is FQNEAQ (reference sequence). The CDR3 contains 11 residues. The CDR3, as DNA: TGTGCCAGCAGCCTACAGGGAGGCCTTCGGTTC. It specifies CASSLQGGLRF. The full variable domain, its missing parts supplied by reference TRBV7-9 and TRBJ2-6, is DTGVSQNPRHKITKRGQNVTFRCDPISEHNRLYWYRQTLGQGPEFLTYFQNEAQLEKSRLLSDRFSAERPKGSFSTLEIQRTEQGDSAMYLCASSLQGGLRFGAGSRLTVL.

This clonotype has a handful of counts. J is TRBJ2-1 and V is TRBV30; a possible D gene is TRBD1 (6 bases). The J call is in doubt because the DNA end fits TRBJ2-7 better. The CDR3 totals 13 residues. Germline V gives CDR1 GTSNPN, CDR2 SVGIG (reference sequence). Here the CDR3 reads CAWTNTGPHEQYF. CDR3 nucleotide sequence: TGTGCCTGGACTAATACAGGGCCACACGAGCAGTACTTC.

Comment on this clonotype: It is likely a read error, because the conserved phenylalanine at the end of the CDR3 is missing. The DNA is omitted, as the CDR3 cannot be located on it reliably, and the CDR3 follows TCRdb's listing. The J gene is TRBJ1-1, the V gene TRBV28. The CDR3 adds up to 9 amino acids, both ends counted. Germline loops: CDR1 MDHEN, CDR2 SYDVKM. The CDR3 loop is CASSLPSPR.

Remarks on this clonotype: This is likely a read error, given that the CDR3 carries no conserved phenylalanine or tryptophan at its end. It is unclear where the CDR3 begins or ends on the DNA, so no DNA is shown, and the CDR3 is as TCRdb lists it. J is TRBJ2-7 and V is TRBV10-1. Germline CDR1 WNHNN, CDR2 SYGVQD (reference sequence). 14 amino acids form the CDR3, both terminal residues included. The CDR3 reads CASSVDSYEQYFGA.

Only one count was recorded for this clonotype. This chain links TRBV11-2 with TRBJ2-5; D perhaps matches TRBD2 (6 bases). Germline lookup yields CDR1 SGHAT and CDR2 FQNNGV. V shed 2 bases and J shed 2 bases, with 15 bases lying between them. The CDR3 runs 16 residues. The CDR3 spells CASSLRSGVGQETQYF. CDR3 DNA: TGTGCCAGCAGCTTAAGGTCGGGAGTAGGTCAAGAGACCCAGTACTTC. The whole variable domain, remainder taken from reference TRBV11-2 and TRBJ2-5, is EAGVAQSPRYKIIEKRQSVAFWCNPISGHATLYWYQQILGQGPKLLIQFQNNGVVDDSQLPKDRFSAERLKGVDSTLKIQPAKLEDSAVYLCASSLRSGVGQETQYFGPGTRLLVL.

This clonotype has more than one count but fewer than ten. V usage is TRBV5-1 and J usage is TRBJ2-1; D may be TRBD1 (5 bases). Deletions cut 0 bases from V and 4 bases from J, with 20 bases between. This CDR3 is built from 18 residues. CDR1 and CDR2 (germline): SGHRS, YFSETQ. Written as DNA, the CDR3 is TGCGCCAGCAGCTTGGGGCAGGGTTCCCGGGCTGCGTACAATGAGCAGTTCTTC. This gives the protein CASSLGQGSRAAYNEQFF.

CDR3 nucleotides: TGTGCCAGTAGGGGATCTAGCGGGGGTAGAGATGAGCAGTTCTTC. Residues: CASRGSSGGRDEQFF. This rearrangement joins TRBV19 to TRBJ2-7; 10 bases line up with TRBD2. The J call may be in error: the DNA end matches TRBJ2-1 better. The CDR3 extends over 15 amino acids. Germline CDR1 reads LNHDA; CDR2 reads SQIVND (reference sequence).

Comments on this clonotype: The CDR3 carries no conserved terminal phenylalanine or tryptophan, so it likely arises from a read error. It is unclear where the CDR3 begins or ends on the DNA, so no DNA is shown, and the CDR3 is as TCRdb lists it. The V call is TRBV5-4, the J call TRBJ2-7; TRBD1, the table's D call, lacks a check against the DNA. Germline CDR1 reads SGHNT; CDR2 reads YYREEE (reference sequence). The CDR3 is 17 amino acids long, termini counted. The CDR3: CASSSGGRNYYGYTFGS.

This clonotype was seen just once. J is TRBJ2-1 and V is TRBV7-3, with 9 bases fitting TRBD1. The last part of the DNA fits TRBJ2-7 better; the J call may be wrong. CDR1 and CDR2 from the germline V gene are SGHTA and FQGTGA. The CDR3 covers 14 residues. CDR3 nucleotide sequence: TGTGCCAGCAGCTTAAGCGGACAGGGGTACGAGCAGTACTTC. Encoded protein: CASSLSGQGYEQYF.